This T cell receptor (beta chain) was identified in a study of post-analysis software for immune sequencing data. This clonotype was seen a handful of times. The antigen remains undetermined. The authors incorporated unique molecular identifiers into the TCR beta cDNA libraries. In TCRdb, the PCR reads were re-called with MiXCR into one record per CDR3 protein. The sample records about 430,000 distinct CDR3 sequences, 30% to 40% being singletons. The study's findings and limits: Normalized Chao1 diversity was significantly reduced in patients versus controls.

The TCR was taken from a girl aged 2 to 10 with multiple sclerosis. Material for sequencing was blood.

In nucleotides, the CDR3 is TGTGCCAGCAGCCCTAGGCAGGGACGTAGCAATCAGCCCCAGCATTTT. Amino acid sequence: CASSPRQGRSNQPQHF. V and J are TRBV6-6 and TRBJ1-5; a weak D match, TRBD1 (5 bases). The CDR3 consists of 16 residues. CDR1 MNHNY and CDR2 SVGAGI come from the germline V gene (reference sequence). Trimming took off 6 bases at V and 0 bases at J, with 15 bases between the two ends.